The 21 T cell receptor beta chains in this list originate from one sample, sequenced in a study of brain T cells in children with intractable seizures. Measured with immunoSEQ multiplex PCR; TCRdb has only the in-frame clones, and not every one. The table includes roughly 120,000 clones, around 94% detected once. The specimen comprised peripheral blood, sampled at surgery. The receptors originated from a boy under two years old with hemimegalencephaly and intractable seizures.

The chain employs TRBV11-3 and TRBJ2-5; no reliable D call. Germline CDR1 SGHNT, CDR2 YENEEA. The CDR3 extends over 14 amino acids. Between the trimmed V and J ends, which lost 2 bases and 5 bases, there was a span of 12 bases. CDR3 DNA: TGTGCCAGCAGCTTACGAGGCAGGTTGGAGACCCAGTACTTC. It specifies CASSLRGRLETQYF.

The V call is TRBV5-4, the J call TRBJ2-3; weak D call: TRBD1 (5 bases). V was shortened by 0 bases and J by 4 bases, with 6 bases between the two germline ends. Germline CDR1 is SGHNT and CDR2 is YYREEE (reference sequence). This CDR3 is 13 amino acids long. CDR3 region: CASSLDRPDTQYF. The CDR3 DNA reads TGTGCCAGCAGCTTGGACAGGCCAGATACGCAGTATTTT. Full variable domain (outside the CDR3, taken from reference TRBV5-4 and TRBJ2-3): ETGVTQSPTHLIKTRGQQVTLRCSSQSGHNTVSWYQQALGQGPQFIFQYYREEENGRGNFPPRFSGLQFPNYSSELNVNALELDDSALYLCASSLDRPDTQYFGPGTRLTVL.

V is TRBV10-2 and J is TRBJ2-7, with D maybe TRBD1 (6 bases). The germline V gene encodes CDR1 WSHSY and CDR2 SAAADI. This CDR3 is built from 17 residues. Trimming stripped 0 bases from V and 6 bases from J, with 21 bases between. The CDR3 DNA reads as TGCGCCAGCAGTGAGTCCCCCCAGGGGATCGGGCCGGGCGAGCAGTACTTC. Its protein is CASSESPQGIGPGEQYF.

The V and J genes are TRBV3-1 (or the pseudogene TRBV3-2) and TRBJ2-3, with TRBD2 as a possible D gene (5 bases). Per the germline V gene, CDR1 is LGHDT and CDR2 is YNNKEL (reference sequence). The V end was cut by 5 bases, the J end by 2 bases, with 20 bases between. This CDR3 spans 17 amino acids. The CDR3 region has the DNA TGTGCCAGCAGCTGCAAGCGGATCCGCCCTCTCACAGATACGCAGTATTTT. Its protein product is CASSCKRIRPLTDTQYF.

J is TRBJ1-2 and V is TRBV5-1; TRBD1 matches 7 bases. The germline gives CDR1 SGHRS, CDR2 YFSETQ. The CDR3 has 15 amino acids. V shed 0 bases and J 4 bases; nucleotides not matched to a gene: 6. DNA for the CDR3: TGCGCCAGCAGCTTGGGGGTCGGGGACAGCTATGGCTACACCTTC. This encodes CASSLGVGDSYGYTF.

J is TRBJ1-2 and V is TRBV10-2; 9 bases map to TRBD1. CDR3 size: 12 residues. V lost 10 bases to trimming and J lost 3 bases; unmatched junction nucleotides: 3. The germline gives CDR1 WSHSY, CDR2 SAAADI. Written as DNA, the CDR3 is TGCGCCACCCGGGACAGGGACTATGGCTACACCTTC. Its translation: CATRDRDYGYTF.

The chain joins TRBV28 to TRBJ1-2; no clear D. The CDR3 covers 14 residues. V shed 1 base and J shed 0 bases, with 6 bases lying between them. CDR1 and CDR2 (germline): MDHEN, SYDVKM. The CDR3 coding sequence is TGTGCCAGCAGTTTATTTGTCACTAACTATGGCTACACCTTC. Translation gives CASSLFVTNYGYTF.

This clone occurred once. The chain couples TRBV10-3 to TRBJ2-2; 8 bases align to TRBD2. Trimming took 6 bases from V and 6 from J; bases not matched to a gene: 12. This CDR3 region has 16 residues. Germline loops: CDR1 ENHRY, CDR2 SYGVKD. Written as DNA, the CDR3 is TGTGCCATCAGCGACCCGGGACTAGAGGACGCCGGGGAGCTGTTTTTT. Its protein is CAISDPGLEDAGELFF.

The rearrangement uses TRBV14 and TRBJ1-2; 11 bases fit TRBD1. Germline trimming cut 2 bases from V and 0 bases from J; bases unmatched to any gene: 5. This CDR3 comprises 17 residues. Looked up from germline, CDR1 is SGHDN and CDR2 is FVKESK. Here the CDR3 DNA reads TGTGCCAGCAGCCAACGAGGACAGGGGGCTTCTAACTATGGCTACACCTTC. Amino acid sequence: CASSQRGQGASNYGYTF.

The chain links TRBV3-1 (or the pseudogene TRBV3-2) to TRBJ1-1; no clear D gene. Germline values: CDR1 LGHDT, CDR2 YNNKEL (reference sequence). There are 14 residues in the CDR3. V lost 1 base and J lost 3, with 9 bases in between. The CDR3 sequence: CASSQVVGDTEAFF. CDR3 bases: TGTGCCAGCAGCCAAGTGGTTGGAGACACTGAAGCTTTCTTT.

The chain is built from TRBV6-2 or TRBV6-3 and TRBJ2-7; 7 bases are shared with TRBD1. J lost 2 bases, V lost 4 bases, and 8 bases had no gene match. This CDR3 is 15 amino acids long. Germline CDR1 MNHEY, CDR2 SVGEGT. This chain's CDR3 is CASSWLPGQTYEQYF. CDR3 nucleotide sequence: TGTGCCAGCAGTTGGCTCCCGGGACAGACCTACGAGCAGTACTTC.

The CDR3 region has the DNA TGTGCCAGTAGTCCACCATTTTCAGGCACTAATGAAAAACTGTTTTTT. This encodes CASSPPFSGTNEKLFF. The chain combines TRBV19 with TRBJ1-4; D gene ambiguous. Trimming took 5 bases from V and 2 from J, leaving 15 bases between them. CDR1 LNHDA and CDR2 SQIVND come from the germline V gene (reference sequence). The CDR3 loop spans 16 amino acids.

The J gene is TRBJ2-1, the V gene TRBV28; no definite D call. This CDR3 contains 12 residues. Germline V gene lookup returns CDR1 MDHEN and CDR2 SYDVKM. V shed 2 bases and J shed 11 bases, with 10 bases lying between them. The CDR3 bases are TGTGCCAGCAGTTTAGAGGCGCAAAAGCAGTTCTTC. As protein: CASSLEAQKQFF.

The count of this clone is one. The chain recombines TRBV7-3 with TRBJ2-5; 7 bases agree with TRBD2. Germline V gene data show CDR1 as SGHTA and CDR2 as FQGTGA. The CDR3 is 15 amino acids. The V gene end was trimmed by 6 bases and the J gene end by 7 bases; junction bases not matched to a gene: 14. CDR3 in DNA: TGTGCCAGCAGTATTCCTAGCGGTAGAGGAGGGACCCAGTACTTC. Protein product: CASSIPSGRGGTQYF.

CDR3 DNA: TGTGCCAGCTCAGCGCTAGCGGGAGGGAAGCATGAGCAGTTCTTC. Its translation is CASSALAGGKHEQFF. The chain carries TRBV18 and TRBJ2-1, with 12 bases matching TRBD2. This CDR3 contains 15 residues. Germline values: CDR1 KGHSH, CDR2 LQKENI. Trimming at V came to 5 bases and at J to 8 bases, leaving 7 bases not matched to a gene.

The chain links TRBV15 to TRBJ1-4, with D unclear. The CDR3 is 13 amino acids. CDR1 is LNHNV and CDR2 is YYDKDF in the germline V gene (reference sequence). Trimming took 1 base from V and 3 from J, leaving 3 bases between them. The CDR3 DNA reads TGTGCCACCAGCAGAGGGCCTAATGAAAAACTGTTTTTT. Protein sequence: CATSRGPNEKLFF.

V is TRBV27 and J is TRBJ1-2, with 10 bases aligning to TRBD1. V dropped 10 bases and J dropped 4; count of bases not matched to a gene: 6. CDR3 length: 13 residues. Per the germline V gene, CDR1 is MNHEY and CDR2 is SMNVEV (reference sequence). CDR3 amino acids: CATRQGAGYGYTF. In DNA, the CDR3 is TGTGCCACCAGACAGGGGGCAGGCTATGGCTACACCTTC.

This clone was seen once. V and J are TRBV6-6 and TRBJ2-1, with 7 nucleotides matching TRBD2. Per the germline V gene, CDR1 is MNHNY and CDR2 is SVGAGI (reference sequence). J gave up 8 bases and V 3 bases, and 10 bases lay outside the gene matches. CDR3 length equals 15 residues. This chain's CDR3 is CASSYPRGRLDEQFF. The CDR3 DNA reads TGTGCCAGCAGTTATCCTCGCGGGAGACTCGATGAGCAGTTCTTC.

CDR3 amino acids: CASSDPDSYGYTF. The CDR3 nucleotides read TGTGCCAGCAGTGATCCCGACAGCTATGGCTACACCTTC. The chain recombines TRBV25-1 with TRBJ1-2, with D possibly TRBD1 on 5 matching bases. Trimming stripped 3 bases from V and 4 bases from J, with 9 bases between. The CDR3 spans 13 residues. CDR1 and CDR2 from the germline V gene are MGHDK and SYGVNS.

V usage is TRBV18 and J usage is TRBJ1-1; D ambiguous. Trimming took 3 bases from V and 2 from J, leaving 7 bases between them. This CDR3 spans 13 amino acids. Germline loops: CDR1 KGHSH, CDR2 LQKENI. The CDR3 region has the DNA TGTGCCAGCTCACCCCACACCAACACTGAAGCTTTCTTT. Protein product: CASSPHTNTEAFF.

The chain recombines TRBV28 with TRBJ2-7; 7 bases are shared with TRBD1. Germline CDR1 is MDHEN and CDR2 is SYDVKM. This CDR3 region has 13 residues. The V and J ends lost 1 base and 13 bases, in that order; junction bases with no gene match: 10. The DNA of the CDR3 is TGTGCCAGCAGTTTATCCGCGAGGGACAGTGTCTACTTC. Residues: CASSLSARDSVYF.